One and the same sample provided the 17 T cell receptor beta chains below, sequenced in a study of blood T cell repertoires in COVID-19. Clones were read by immunoSEQ multiplex PCR, and TCRdb kept only the in-frame ones, dropping some. Among around 140,000 clones, 75% to 80% were seen once, and the ten largest hold around 2.9%. Sequenced material: PBMCs or T cells enriched from blood (not recorded which). These receptors all come from a woman in her 50s who had recovered from COVID-19.

The rearrangement uses TRBV19 and TRBJ2-2; 8 bases are shared with TRBD1. Trimming removed 2 bases from V and 5 bases from J; junction bases left unmatched: 7. Per the germline V gene, CDR1 is LNHDA and CDR2 is SQIVND (reference sequence). The CDR3 covers 16 residues. CDR3 nucleotide sequence: TGTGCCAGTAGTATACAGGGGGCGCAAATGACCGGGGAGCTGTTTTTT. Its translation: CASSIQGAQMTGELFF.

In this sample, this clone turned up many times. The chain uses TRBV19 and TRBJ1-5, with D maybe TRBD1 (6 bases). The CDR3 covers 17 residues. Trimming stripped 3 bases from V and 5 bases from J, with 20 bases between. Germline CDR1 and CDR2: LNHDA and SQIVND (reference sequence). CDR3 sequence: CASSIPPGHRNDQPQHF. The CDR3 DNA is TGTGCCAGTAGTATCCCCCCGGGACACAGGAACGATCAGCCCCAGCATTTT.

The gene calls are TRBV7-9 and TRBJ1-6, with D tentatively TRBD1 (5 bases). The germline gives CDR1 SEHNR, CDR2 FQNEAQ (reference sequence). The CDR3 is 13 residues long. Trimming pared 6 bases from V and 8 bases from J, leaving 11 bases between. CDR3 sequence: CASRTASDSPLHF. DNA for the CDR3: TGTGCCAGCAGGACAGCCTCGGATTCACCCCTCCACTTT.

The V call is TRBV11-3, the J call TRBJ2-5, with a tentative D call TRBD2 (6 bases). The CDR3 is 15 amino acids. Germline assignment: CDR1 SGHNT and CDR2 YENEEA. V dropped 2 bases and J dropped 5 bases, with 15 bases sitting between them. CDR3 nucleotides: TGTGCCAGCAGCTTAAAATTTGGCGGGATGGAGACCCAGTACTTC. Amino acids: CASSLKFGGMETQYF.

This rearrangement joins TRBV19 to TRBJ2-4; 7 bases align to TRBD1. Trimming took 3 bases from V and 2 from J; bases not matched to a gene: 10. Germline values: CDR1 LNHDA, CDR2 SQIVND (reference sequence). This CDR3 is built from 17 residues. This chain's CDR3 is CASSIPTVTGTKNIQYF. For the CDR3, the DNA is TGTGCCAGTAGTATCCCGACGGTGACAGGGACCAAAAACATTCAGTACTTC. The full variable domain, completed using reference TRBV19 and TRBJ2-4, is DGGITQSPKYLFRKEGQNVTLSCEQNLNHDAMYWYRQDPGQGLRLIYYSQIVNDFQKGDIAEGYSVSREKKESFPLTVTSAQKNPTAFYLCASSIPTVTGTKNIQYFGAGTRLSVL.

The chain couples TRBV7-9 to TRBJ1-2; D is ambiguous. The CDR3 sequence is 14 residues long. Trimming took off 6 bases at V and 8 bases at J, with 19 bases between the two ends. Germline CDR1 and CDR2: SEHNR and FQNEAQ (reference sequence). The CDR3 spells CASRIALSGSGYTF. In DNA form, the CDR3 reads TGTGCCAGCAGAATAGCCTTATCGGGGTCGGGCTACACCTTC.

The chain couples TRBV18 to TRBJ2-3; 7 bases are a match to TRBD2. The CDR3 spans 15 residues. Germline lookup yields CDR1 KGHSH and CDR2 LQKENI. J gave up 0 bases and V 3 bases, and 3 bases lay outside the gene matches. The CDR3 DNA reads TGTGCCAGCTCACCCGCGGGGGACAGCACAGATACGCAGTATTTT. This translates into CASSPAGDSTDTQYF.

The V gene is TRBV7-4, the J gene TRBJ2-5, with 10 bases matching TRBD2. Per germline, CDR1 SGHVT and CDR2 SQSDAQ. J was trimmed by 6 bases and V by 5 bases; bases with no gene match: 18. The CDR3 consists of 18 residues. This CDR3 is CASSPASGSPPPKKTQYF. In DNA form, the CDR3 reads TGTGCCAGCAGCCCCGCTAGCGGGAGTCCACCCCCAAAAAAGACCCAGTACTTC.

The V gene is TRBV5-1, the J gene TRBJ2-5; no definite D call. With 7 bases removed from V and 5 bases from J, the gap between germline ends came to 9 bases. Germline assignment: CDR1 SGHRS and CDR2 YFSETQ. The CDR3 has 11 amino acids. CDR3 region: CASSEWETQYF. The CDR3 DNA reads TGCGCCAGCTCAGAATGGGAGACCCAGTACTTC.

This clone has at least ten counts. The chain has TRBV3-1 (or the pseudogene TRBV3-2) and TRBJ1-6; 11 bases match TRBD1. After removal of 4 bases from V and 7 bases from J, the junction contained 9 bases not matched to a gene. The CDR3 is 17 amino acids. Germline V lookup: CDR1 LGHDT, CDR2 YNNKEL (reference sequence). CDR3 sequence (DNA): TGTGCCAGCAGCCCATTTCCGGACAGGGGGCCCAATTCACCCCTCCACTTT. Translation: CASSPFPDRGPNSPLHF.

CDR3 coding DNA: TGTGCCAGTAGTATCGGGGCGGGGGGCTACGAGCAGTACTTC. It encodes CASSIGAGGYEQYF. The chain combines TRBV19 with TRBJ2-7; 8 nucleotides agree with TRBD2. The germline gives CDR1 LNHDA, CDR2 SQIVND (reference sequence). The CDR3 spans 14 residues. V was pared by 3 bases and J by 3 bases, with 4 bases of the junction left unmatched.

V usage is TRBV12-3 or TRBV12-4 and J usage is TRBJ1-1; D remains unclear. This CDR3 comprises 12 residues. Trimming pared 6 bases from V and 1 base from J, leaving 6 bases between. The CDR3 sequence is CASRPRNTEAFF. For the CDR3, the DNA is TGTGCCAGCAGGCCTAGGAACACTGAAGCTTTCTTT.

This clone was found once. The chain carries TRBV7-9 and TRBJ1-1; maybe TRBD1 (6 bases). This CDR3 has 12 residues. Germline CDR1 SEHNR, CDR2 FQNEAQ (reference sequence). The V end was cut by 5 bases, the J end by 9 bases, with 13 bases between. The CDR3 is CASSRTDSQAFF. The CDR3 DNA reads TGTGCCAGCAGCCGAACGGACAGCCAAGCTTTCTTT. The whole variable domain, filled in from reference TRBV7-9 and TRBJ1-1, reads DTGVSQNPRHKITKRGQNVTFRCDPISEHNRLYWYRQTLGQGPEFLTYFQNEAQLEKSRLLSDRFSAERPKGSFSTLEIQRTEQGDSAMYLCASSRTDSQAFFGQGTRLTVV.

The V call is TRBV30, the J call TRBJ1-5; TRBD1 matches 9 bases. Trimming removed 0 bases from V and 6 bases from J; junction bases left unmatched: 3. Germline CDR1 is GTSNPN and CDR2 is SVGIG (reference sequence). The CDR3 totals 14 residues. CDR3 DNA: TGTGCCTGGAGTGTGACAGGGGGGAGTCAGCCCCAGCATTTT. Amino acids: CAWSVTGGSQPQHF.

This rearrangement joins TRBV28 to TRBJ1-2, with 8 positions matching TRBD1. The germline gives CDR1 MDHEN, CDR2 SYDVKM. The CDR3 is made up of 14 amino acids. The V gene end was trimmed by 4 bases and the J gene end by 4 bases; junction bases not matched to a gene: 5. As DNA, the CDR3 is TGTGCCAGCAGTTCCGAGGACAGGGTCTATGGCTACACCTTC. Its protein is CASSSEDRVYGYTF.

For this clone: Other nucleotide sequences in the sample specify the same CDR3. This chain uses TRBV5-1 with TRBJ1-5; a weak D match, TRBD1 (5 bases). Germline V gene lookup returns CDR1 SGHRS and CDR2 YFSETQ. V was cut by 1 base and J by 4 bases, with 9 bases left in between. CDR3 length: 14 amino acids. The CDR3 DNA reads as TGCGCCAGCAGCTTGACCGGGGGGAATCAGCCCCAGCATTTT. Encoded protein: CASSLTGGNQPQHF.

This chain uses TRBV12-3 or TRBV12-4 with TRBJ2-2; D is ambiguous. CDR3 length: 11 residues. V dropped 6 bases and J dropped 8 bases, with 7 bases sitting between them. The CDR3 DNA reads TGTGCCAGCAGAATCCGGGGGGAGCTGTTTTTT. This gives the protein CASRIRGELFF.